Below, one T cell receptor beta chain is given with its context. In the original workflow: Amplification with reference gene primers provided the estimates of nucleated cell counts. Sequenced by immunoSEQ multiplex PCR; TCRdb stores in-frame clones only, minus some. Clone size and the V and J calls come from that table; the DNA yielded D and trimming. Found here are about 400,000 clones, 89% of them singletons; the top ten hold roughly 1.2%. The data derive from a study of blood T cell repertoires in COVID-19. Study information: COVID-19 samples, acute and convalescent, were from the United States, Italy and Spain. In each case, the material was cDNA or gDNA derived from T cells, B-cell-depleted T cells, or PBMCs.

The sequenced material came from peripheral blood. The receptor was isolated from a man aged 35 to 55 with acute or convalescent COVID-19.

This chain's CDR3 is CASSDVGGADTQYF. The CDR3 nucleotides are TGTGCCAGCAGTGATGTGGGAGGAGCAGATACGCAGTATTTT. This rearrangement joins TRBV25-1 to TRBJ2-3, with D tentatively TRBD2 (6 bases). Germline CDR1 and CDR2: MGHDK and SYGVNS. Trimming removed 3 bases from V and 4 bases from J, with 11 bases in between. The CDR3 is 14 amino acids.